These T cell receptor beta chains were read from a single sample in a study of blood T cell repertoires in COVID-19. Clones were read by immunoSEQ multiplex PCR, and TCRdb kept only the in-frame ones, dropping some. This table has around 190,000 clones, roughly 76% appearing once. Sequencing used peripheral blood. The source of these receptors is a woman in her thirties or forties with COVID-19, enrolled during active disease. Both conserved end residues are part of each CDR3. A D gene is named only where the DNA matches it firmly. A row's size may be missing; if present it is once, few, many or a size class.

>TRBJ1-5|NA|TRBV28|NA
TGTGCCAGCAGTCCATCCCAGAGGATAAATCAGCCCCAGCATTTT
CASSPSQRINQPQHF
>TRBJ1-4|TRBD1|TRBV30|few
TGTGCCTGGAGTGCGGGACAGGCCTCTAATGAAAAACTGTTTTTT
CAWSAGQASNEKLFF
>TRBJ2-3|NA|TRBV24-1|NA
TGTGCCACCAGTGATGAACCCAGAGATACGCAGTATTTT
CATSDEPRDTQYF
>TRBJ2-2|TRBD1|TRBV6-6|NA
TGTGCCAGCAGTGATTGGGACAGGAGCACCGGGGAGCTGTTTTTT
CASSDWDRSTGELFF
>TRBJ1-5|TRBD1|TRBV6-5|NA
TGTGCCAGCAGTTCGACAGGGGGTTATGGGGAGCCCCAGCATTTT
CASSSTGGYGEPQHF
>TRBJ2-5|NA|TRBV11-2|few
TGTGCCAGCAGCTTAGCCGGCGGGACGTACGAGACCCAGTACTTC
CASSLAGGTYETQYF
>TRBJ1-2|NA|TRBV27|NA
TGTGCCAGCAGCGGGGGGATTACTAACTATGGCTACACCTTC
CASSGGITNYGYTF
>TRBJ1-3|TRBD1|TRBV6-1|NA
TGTGCCAGCAGTGAATCACAGGGGACAAACACCATATATTTT
CASSESQGTNTIYF
>TRBJ1-6|NA|TRBV30|NA
TGTGCCGGGGGGGGAGGGAACAATTCACCCCTCCACTTT
CAGGGGNNSPLHF
>TRBJ2-1|TRBD2|TRBV5-4|NA
TGTGCCAGCAGTCTCCTAGCGGGAGGGTCCAATGAGCAGTTCTTC
CASSLLAGGSNEQFF
>TRBJ2-3|NA|TRBV27|NA
TGTGCCAGCAGTGGAGCCTCCCCCGGGGAGGCGACTACGAAAGATACGCAGTATTTT
CASSGASPGEATTKDTQYF
>TRBJ1-1|TRBD1|TRBV29-1|NA
TGCAGCGTCAGGACAGGGGGCCCTTACACTGAAGCTTTCTTT
CSVRTGGPYTEAFF
>TRBJ2-2|TRBD2|TRBV6-5|NA
TGTGCCAGCAGTTTAGCGGGAGTAGCCGGGGAGCTGTTTTTT
CASSLAGVAGELFF
>TRBJ2-1|TRBD1|TRBV27|NA
TGTGCCAGCAGACAGGGGAACAATGAGCAGTTCTTC
CASRQGNNEQFF
>TRBJ1-5|TRBD1|TRBV3-1/TRBV3-2|NA
TGTGCCAGCAGCCCACAAGCAGGGGGAGGACAGCCCCAGCATTTT
CASSPQAGGGQPQHF
>TRBJ2-6|NA|TRBV5-1|NA
TGCGCCAGCAGCTCCGACAGCTCTGGGGCCAACGTCCTGACTTTC
CASSSDSSGANVLTF
>TRBJ1-1|NA|TRBV11-2|few
TGTGCCAGCAGCTGGGGCGGGGGTGAAGCTTTCTTT
CASSWGGGEAFF
>TRBJ2-3|TRBD2|TRBV5-1|NA
TGCGCCAGCAGCCTGACCGGACTAGCAAGGGATACGCAGTATTTT
CASSLTGLARDTQYF
>TRBJ1-1|NA|TRBV7-9|NA
TGTGCCAGCAGGTTGGGCGGCGCCGTCACTGAAGCTTTCTTT
CASRLGGAVTEAFF
>TRBJ2-1|NA|TRBV12-3/TRBV12-4|NA
TGTGCCAGCAGGGACAGCTTGTACAATGAGCAGTTCTTC
CASRDSLYNEQFF